These 14 T cell receptor beta chains were all obtained from the same sample, sequenced in a study of blood T cells in healthy people across ages. For the second PCR, which ran for about 6 to 12 cycles, a sample-barcoded 5' primer and a J-beta primer mix were used. MiXCR, applied by TCRdb to the 5' RACE reads, yields one record per CDR3 protein. This table has more than 550,000 distinct CDR3 sequences, about 20% appearing once. Sequenced sample: blood. These receptors came from a man between 65 and 80 years old in good health.

The chain is built from TRBV2 and TRBJ2-5; D may correspond to TRBD1 or TRBD2 (5 bases each). This CDR3 is 14 amino acids long. V lost 1 base and J 5 bases, leaving 11 bases between the germline ends. The germline V gene has CDR1 SNHLY and CDR2 FYNNEI. The CDR3 coding sequence is TGTGCCAGCAGTGAAGTCGGGGCGGGCGAGACCCAGTACTTC. Amino acids: CASSEVGAGETQYF.

V usage is TRBV12-3 or TRBV12-4 and J usage is TRBJ1-2, with D tentatively TRBD1 (6 bases). The CDR3 totals 11 residues. V was pared by 5 bases and J by 8 bases, with 9 bases between. For the CDR3, the DNA is TGTGCCAGCAGTACAGGGTGCGGCTACACCTTC. Translating it yields CASSTGCGYTF.

This clonotype was seen many times. The junction departs from germline at one end; a sequencing error may be responsible. The rearrangement joins TRBV20-1 to TRBJ2-3; 8 bases match TRBD1. Per the germline V gene, CDR1 is DFQATT and CDR2 is SNEGSKA (reference sequence). The CDR3 extends over 14 amino acids. The CDR3 sequence is CSARGQGSTDTQYF. The CDR3 region has the DNA TGCAGTGCGAGAGGACAGGGTAGCACAGATACGCAGTATTTT.

The chain couples TRBV19 to TRBJ1-6; D is uncertain. There are 12 residues in the CDR3. Trimming took off 1 base at V and 12 bases at J, with 7 bases between the two ends. The germline V gene encodes CDR1 LNHDA and CDR2 SQIVND (reference sequence). The CDR3 DNA follows: TGTGCCAGTAGTATAGGCGGACTACCCCTCCACTTT. It is translated as CASSIGGLPLHF.

The genes are TRBV10-3 and TRBJ2-3, with 9 bases lining up with TRBD2. With V trimmed by 5 bases and J by 2 bases, 5 bases remained unmatched. The CDR3 runs 15 residues. Germline loops: CDR1 ENHRY, CDR2 SYGVKD. CDR3: CAISRKREDTDTQYF. The CDR3 nucleotides are TGTGCCATCAGTCGGAAGCGGGAGGACACAGATACGCAGTATTTT.

As to this clonotype: The conserved phenylalanine or tryptophan is not found at the CDR3 terminus, so this likely reflects a read error. The chain links TRBV7-9 to TRBJ1-1, with TRBD1 identical over 11 bases. The germline V gene encodes CDR1 SEHNR and CDR2 FQNEAQ (reference sequence). Trimming cost V 4 bases and J 7 bases; bases outside gene matches: 8. The CDR3 contains 15 residues. CDR3 residues: CASSSMDRGRGEAFL. Written as DNA, the CDR3 is TGTGCCAGCAGCTCAATGGACAGGGGGCGGGGTGAAGCTTTCCTT.

This sequence joins TRBV21-1 and TRBJ2-3; TRBD2, the D gene given by the table, was not confirmed from the DNA. TRBV21-1 is a documented pseudogene. The CDR3 extends over 15 amino acids. Here the CDR3 DNA reads TGTGCCAGCAGCAAAGCGGCGGGAGAAGAAGATACGCAGTATTTT. Its protein product is CASSKAAGEEDTQYF.

The CDR3 region is CASSATLGNEQFF. In nucleotides, the CDR3 is TGTGCCAGCAGCGCAACACTAGGTAATGAGCAGTTCTTC. The rearrangement joins TRBV11-1 to TRBJ2-1; a weak D match, TRBD2 (5 bases). The CDR3 has 13 residues. Germline CDR1 and CDR2: SGHAT and FQDESV (reference sequence). V lost 5 bases and J 7 bases, leaving 12 bases between the germline ends.

In this sample, this clonotype turned up a few times. J is TRBJ1-5 and V is TRBV6-5; D is perhaps TRBD1 (6 bases). V lost 6 bases, J lost 0 bases, and 12 bases lay in between. This CDR3 is built from 15 residues. The V gene's germline CDR1 is MNHEY and CDR2 SVGAGI. CDR3 sequence reads: CASRPQGPSNQPQHF. CDR3 sequence (DNA): TGTGCCAGCAGACCACAGGGCCCTAGCAATCAGCCCCAGCATTTT.

This clonotype came up a few times. The V call is TRBV24-1, the J call TRBJ2-3, with 8 bases identical to TRBD1. The ends lost 4 bases at V and 0 bases at J; junction bases unmatched: 5. The CDR3 extends over 16 amino acids. Germline CDR1 KGHDR, CDR2 SFDVKD. CDR3 in DNA: TGTGCCACCAGTGACACAGACAGGGGAAGCACAGATACGCAGTATTTT. It encodes CATSDTDRGSTDTQYF.

The chain uses TRBV27 and TRBJ1-2, with a weak D call TRBD1 (6 bases). Germline loops: CDR1 MNHEY, CDR2 SMNVEV (reference sequence). V lost 3 bases, J lost 2 bases, and 13 bases lay in between. The CDR3 runs 15 residues. CDR3 residues: CASSFGRQGNYGYTF. In nucleotides, the CDR3 is TGTGCCAGCAGTTTTGGCCGGCAGGGGAACTATGGCTACACCTTC.

The genes are TRBV30 and TRBJ2-7; D remains ambiguous. The CDR3 sequence is 14 residues long. Trimming left V 3 bases short and J 0 bases short, with 12 bases between. Germline V gene data show CDR1 as GTSNPN and CDR2 as SVGIG (reference sequence). The CDR3 sequence: CAWSAGRRSYEQYV. The CDR3 DNA reads TGTGCCTGGAGCGCCGGGCGACGCTCCTACGAGCAGTACGTC.

The V and J genes are TRBV12-3 or TRBV12-4 and TRBJ2-1, with D perhaps matching TRBD1 (6 bases). This CDR3 has 18 amino acids. The V end was cut by 5 bases, the J end by 5 bases, with 25 bases between. The CDR3 DNA follows: TGTGCCAGCAGTGCCTCAATTTGGGACAACAGGAGAAACAATGAGCAGTTCTTC. Translation gives CASSASIWDNRRNNEQFF.

This clonotype was observed a few times. The V and J genes are TRBV11-2 and TRBJ2-5; the D gene is possibly TRBD2 (5 bases). TRBJ2-1 matches the DNA end more closely, so the J call is doubtful. CDR1 is SGHAT and CDR2 is FQNNGV in the germline V gene. The CDR3 spans 14 residues. The CDR3 protein is CASSLERVWGEQFF. The CDR3 DNA follows: TGTGCCAGCAGCTTAGAGAGGGTATGGGGAGAGCAGTTCTTC.